The entry below describes one T cell receptor beta chain. This sample was included in a study of T cell changes during pregnancy in multiple sclerosis. Per germline, CDR1 MGHRA and CDR2 YSYEKL. This CDR3 is built from 15 residues. The J segment lost 6 bases and the V segment lost 5 bases, leaving 11 bases of the junction unmatched. Sequenced by immunoSEQ multiplex PCR; TCRdb stores in-frame clones only, minus some. The repertoire consists of 80,000 to 100,000 clones, with 91% occurring once and the leading ten covering roughly 1.7%. The source material was peripheral blood, sampled after pregnancy. This sequence was found in a female donor in good health, enrolled as a control in a pregnancy study. The genes are TRBV4-1 and TRBJ2-3, with 7 bases identical to TRBD1. CDR3 sequence: CASSSDRSTPDTQYF. The DNA for the CDR3 is TGCGCCAGCAGCTCGGACAGGTCCACCCCGGATACGCAGTATTTT.